This TCR beta chain was retrieved from a study of blood T cell repertoires in COVID-19. Germline V lookup: CDR1 LNHDA, CDR2 SQIVND (reference sequence). This CDR3 region has 13 residues. The V end was cut by 3 bases, the J end by 6 bases, with 11 bases between. This clone was detected once. Produced via immunoSEQ multiplex PCR; TCRdb's table is partial and in-frame only. The repertoire holds over 250,000 clones, approximately 85% seen once, with approximately 5.1% in the top ten. The sample consisted of peripheral blood. V gene TRBV19 combines with J gene TRBJ1-2; D perhaps matches TRBD1 (5 bases). The sequence came from a man aged 45 to 65 with active or convalescent COVID-19. The CDR3 spells CASSISDTDGYTF. DNA of the CDR3: TGTGCCAGTAGTATTTCGGACACAGATGGCTACACCTTC.